One sample yielded the 12 T cell receptor beta chains listed below, sequenced in a study of molecular identifiers for immune sequencing clone quantification (dated 2018 in TCRdb). The library was produced with PCR. Instrument used: Illumina HiSeq 4000. TCRdb took the public reads, trimmed them with fastp at Q25, ran MiXCR for clone calling and kept in-frame beta chains. Merged by CDR3 protein, the rows form single entries marked with the most common genes and DNA. For this sample the table gives under 650,000 distinct CDR3 sequences, of which less than 20% were detected only once. 0.85% of the sample rests with the top ten. The sequenced sample consisted of naive CD8+ T cells from blood, with Jurkat cell RNA spiked in. The cell subset or site label of this sample denotes: FACS-sorted CD8+CD4-CCR7+CD45RA+ naive T cells. These receptors were collected from a human donor in good health. Some libraries in this study had Jurkat cell RNA spiked in.

This clonotype was picked up many times. The rearrangement uses TRBV7-9 and TRBJ1-6; TRBD1 might be the D (5 bases). The germline V gene has CDR1 SEHNR and CDR2 FQNEAQ (reference sequence). V was cut by 1 base and J by 9 bases, with 16 bases left in between. The CDR3 is 16 amino acids. The CDR3: CASSLDAGVGGSPLHF. The CDR3 region has the DNA TGTGCCAGCAGCTTAGATGCGGGGGTCGGCGGTTCACCCCTCCACTTT.

A note on this clonotype: A much larger clone lies a single base off, so this may be a read error. This chain connects TRBV20-1 to TRBJ2-2, with TRBD2 matching over 7 bases. Germline V gene lookup returns CDR1 DFQATT and CDR2 SNEGSKA (reference sequence). The length of the CDR3 is 16 residues. The CDR3 DNA follows: TGCAGTGCTAGAGATTTTAGGGGCAGGGAGGGCGGGGAGCCGTTTTTT. Amino acid sequence: CSARDFRGREGGEPFF.

This clonotype was observed many times. The CDR3 does not close with the conserved phenylalanine or tryptophan, likely indicating a read error. The DNA is omitted, as the CDR3 cannot be located on it reliably, and the CDR3 follows TCRdb's listing. The gene calls are TRBV3-1 and TRBJ2-1; TRBD2, as called in the table, went unchecked against the DNA. Inclusive of both ends, the CDR3 amounts to 10 amino acids. The germline CDR1 and CDR2 sequences are LGHDT and YNNKEL (reference sequence). CDR3 protein: CAIQSRDPPS.

For this clonotype: A read error is possible here, since a much larger clone lies one base away. The chain employs TRBV20-1 and TRBJ2-4; the match to TRBD1 covers 8 bases. CDR3 length: 16 amino acids. Per the germline V gene, CDR1 is DFQATT and CDR2 is SNEGSKA (reference sequence). The ends lost 3 bases at V and 6 bases at J; junction bases unmatched: 13. The chain's CDR3 is CSASPTGALGINIQYF. The CDR3 DNA sequence: TGCAGTGCTAGCCCGACAGGGGCCCTGGGCATAAACATTCAGTACTTC.

With regard to this clonotype: A single base separates this from a much larger clone, so it may be a read error. The chain couples TRBV10-3 to TRBJ1-1; D gene ambiguous. The V end was cut by 10 bases, the J end by 6 bases, with 15 bases between. Germline V CDR1 and CDR2: ENHRY, SYGVKD. The CDR3 has 12 residues. The CDR3: CATKGRDPEAFF. CDR3 DNA sequence: TGTGCCACCAAGGGAAGGGATCCTGAAGCTTTCTTT.

For this clonotype: Just one base apart from a much larger clone, this may be a read error. V gene TRBV29-1 combines with J gene TRBJ2-5; 8 nucleotides match TRBD1. CDR1 is SQVTM and CDR2 is ANQGSEA in the germline V gene. The CDR3 sequence is 15 residues long. V dropped 6 bases and J dropped 5; count of bases not matched to a gene: 14. CDR3 coding DNA: TGCAGCGTGAGCGGACAGGGCGGATTCGGGGAGACCCAGTACTTC. It is translated as CSVSGQGGFGETQYF.

The chain recombines TRBV7-2 with TRBJ2-4; TRBD1 aligns across 7 bases. V was pared by 1 base and J by 8 bases, with 11 bases of the junction left unmatched. CDR1 and CDR2 from the germline V gene are SGHTA and FQGNSA. The CDR3 has 16 amino acids. The CDR3 here is CASSLGAAGGWDIQYF. CDR3 DNA: TGTGCCAGCAGCTTAGGGGCCGCAGGGGGATGGGACATTCAGTACTTC.

This clonotype was seen ten or more times. The rearrangement uses TRBV28 and TRBJ2-2; D perhaps matches TRBD1 (5 bases). V shed 6 bases and J shed 4 bases, with 24 bases lying between them. Germline V gene data show CDR1 as MDHEN and CDR2 as SYDVKM. This CDR3 is 18 amino acids long. The CDR3 coding sequence is TGTGCCAGCAGCCAGACAGCCTGGGTATCCCCCAGCACCGGGGAGCTGTTTTTT. Translated, it gives CASSQTAWVSPSTGELFF.

The table lists this clonotype with many counts. This chain connects TRBV5-4 to TRBJ2-2; 8 nucleotides align to TRBD1. Germline V lookup: CDR1 SGHNT, CDR2 YYREEE (reference sequence). V gave up 6 bases and J gave up 7 bases; unmatched junction bases: 11. The CDR3 length is 15 residues. The CDR3 reads CASTTGTGYSGELFF. CDR3 DNA: TGTGCCAGCACTACCGGGACAGGATATAGCGGGGAGCTGTTTTTT.

The CDR3 is CAISDLNQGGEQFF. CDR3 coding DNA: TGTGCCATCAGTGATCTAAACCAGGGGGGCGAGCAGTTCTTC. V gene TRBV10-3 combines with J gene TRBJ2-1, with D tentatively TRBD1 (7 bases). Germline CDR1 reads ENHRY; CDR2 reads SYGVKD. V lost 3 bases and J 10 bases, leaving 16 bases between the germline ends. This CDR3 has 14 amino acids.

In this sample, this clonotype turned up many times. In DNA form, the CDR3 reads TGTGCCAGCAGCGTGGATATAGGGGCTTTTAACTATGGCTACACCTTC. As protein: CASSVDIGAFNYGYTF. V usage is TRBV9 and J usage is TRBJ1-2; D possibly corresponds to TRBD1 (5 bases). Germline V gene data show CDR1 as SGDLS and CDR2 as YYNGEE. The CDR3 extends over 16 amino acids. V shed 2 bases and J shed 1 base, with 15 bases lying between them.

This clonotype showed up just a few times. The V and J genes are TRBV4-3 and TRBJ1-1; D is unclear. Deletions cut 1 base from V and 11 bases from J, with 14 bases between. The CDR3 is 13 amino acids. Germline loops: CDR1 LGHNA, CDR2 YSLEER. The CDR3 nucleotides read TGCGCCAGCAGCCAAGTCCCCCATGTTGAGGCTTTCTTT. Translation: CASSQVPHVEAFF.